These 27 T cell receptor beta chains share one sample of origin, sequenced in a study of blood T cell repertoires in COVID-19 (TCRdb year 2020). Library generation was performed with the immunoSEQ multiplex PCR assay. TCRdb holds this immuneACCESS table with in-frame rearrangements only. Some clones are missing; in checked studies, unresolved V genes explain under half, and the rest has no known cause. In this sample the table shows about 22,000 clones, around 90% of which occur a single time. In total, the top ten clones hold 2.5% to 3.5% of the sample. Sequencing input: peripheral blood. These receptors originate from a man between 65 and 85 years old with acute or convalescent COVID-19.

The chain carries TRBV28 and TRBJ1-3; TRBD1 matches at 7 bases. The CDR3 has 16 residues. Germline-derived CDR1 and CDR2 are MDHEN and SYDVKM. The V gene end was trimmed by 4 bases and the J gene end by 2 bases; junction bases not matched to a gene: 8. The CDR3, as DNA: TGTGCCAGCAGTTCACACAGGGGAGGTCCTGGAAACACCATATATTTT. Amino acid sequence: CASSSHRGGPGNTIYF.

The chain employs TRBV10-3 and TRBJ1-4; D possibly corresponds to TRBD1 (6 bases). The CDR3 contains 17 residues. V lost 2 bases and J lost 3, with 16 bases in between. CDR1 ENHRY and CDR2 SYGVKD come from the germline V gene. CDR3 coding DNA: TGTGCCATCAGTGAGAGTTCAGGGGCCACCTCTAATGAAAAACTGTTTTTT. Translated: CAISESSGATSNEKLFF.

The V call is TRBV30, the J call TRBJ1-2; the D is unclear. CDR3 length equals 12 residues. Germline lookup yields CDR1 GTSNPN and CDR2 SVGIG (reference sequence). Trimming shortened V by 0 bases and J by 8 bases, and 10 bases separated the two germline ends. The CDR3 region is CAWSVSVSGYTF. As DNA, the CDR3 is TGTGCCTGGAGTGTATCCGTTTCGGGCTACACCTTC.

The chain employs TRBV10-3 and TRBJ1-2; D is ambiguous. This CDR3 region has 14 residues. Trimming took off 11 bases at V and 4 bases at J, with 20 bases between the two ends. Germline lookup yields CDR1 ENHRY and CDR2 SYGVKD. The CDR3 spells CAAHGILGSYGYTF. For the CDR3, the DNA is TGTGCCGCCCATGGGATACTCGGGAGCTATGGCTACACCTTC.

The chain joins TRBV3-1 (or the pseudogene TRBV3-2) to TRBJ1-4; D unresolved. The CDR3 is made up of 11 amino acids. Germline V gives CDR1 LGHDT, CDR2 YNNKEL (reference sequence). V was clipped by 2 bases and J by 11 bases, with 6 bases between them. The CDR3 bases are TGTGCCAGCAGCCAACTGAGGAAACTGTTTTTT. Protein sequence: CASSQLRKLFF.

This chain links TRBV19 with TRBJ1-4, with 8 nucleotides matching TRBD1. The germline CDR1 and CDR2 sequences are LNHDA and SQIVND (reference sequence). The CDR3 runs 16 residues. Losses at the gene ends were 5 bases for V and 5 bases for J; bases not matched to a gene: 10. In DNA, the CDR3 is TGTGCCAGTAGTGCAGAAACAGGGACAGGCAATGAAAAACTGTTTTTT. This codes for CASSAETGTGNEKLFF.

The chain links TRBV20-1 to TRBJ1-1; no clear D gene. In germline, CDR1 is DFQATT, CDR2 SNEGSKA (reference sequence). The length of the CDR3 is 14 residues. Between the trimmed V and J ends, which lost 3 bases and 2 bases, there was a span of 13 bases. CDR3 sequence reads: CSASLRQANTEAFF. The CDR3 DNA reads TGCAGTGCTAGTCTCCGGCAGGCCAACACTGAAGCTTTCTTT.

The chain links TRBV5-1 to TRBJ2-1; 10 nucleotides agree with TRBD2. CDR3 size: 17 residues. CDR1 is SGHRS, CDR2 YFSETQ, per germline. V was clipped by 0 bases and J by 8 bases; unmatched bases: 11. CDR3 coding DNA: TGCGCCAGCAGCTTGGGACGTCGAACTAGCGGGAACGATGAGCAGTTCTTC. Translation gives CASSLGRRTSGNDEQFF. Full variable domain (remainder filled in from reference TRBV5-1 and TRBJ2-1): KAGVTQTPRYLIKTRGQQVTLSCSPISGHRSVSWYQQTPGQGLQFLFEYFSETQRNKGNFPGRFSGRQFSNSRSEMNVSTLELGDSALYLCASSLGRRTSGNDEQFFGPGTRLTVL.

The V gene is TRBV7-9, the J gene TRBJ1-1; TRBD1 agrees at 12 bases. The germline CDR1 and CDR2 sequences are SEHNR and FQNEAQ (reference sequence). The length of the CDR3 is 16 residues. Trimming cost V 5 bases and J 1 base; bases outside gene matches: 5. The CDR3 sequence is CASSPGTGGGNTEAFF. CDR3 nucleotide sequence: TGTGCCAGCAGCCCGGGGACAGGGGGCGGGAACACTGAAGCTTTCTTT.

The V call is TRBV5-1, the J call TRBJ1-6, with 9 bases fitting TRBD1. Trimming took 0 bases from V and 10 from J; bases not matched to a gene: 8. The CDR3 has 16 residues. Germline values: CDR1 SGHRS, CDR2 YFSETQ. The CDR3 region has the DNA TGCGCCAGCAGCTTGGCCGGGACAGGGTTTGGATCACCCCTCCACTTT. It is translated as CASSLAGTGFGSPLHF.

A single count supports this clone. CDR3 DNA sequence: TGTGCCAGCAGCTTAGTGGCGACTAGTCCGTACGAGCAGTACTTC. It is translated as CASSLVATSPYEQYF. The chain recombines TRBV7-2 with TRBJ2-7, with a possible D match to TRBD2 (6 bases). Trimming removed 1 base at V and 4 bases at J, with 14 bases between. In germline, CDR1 is SGHTA, CDR2 FQGNSA. The CDR3 has 15 residues.

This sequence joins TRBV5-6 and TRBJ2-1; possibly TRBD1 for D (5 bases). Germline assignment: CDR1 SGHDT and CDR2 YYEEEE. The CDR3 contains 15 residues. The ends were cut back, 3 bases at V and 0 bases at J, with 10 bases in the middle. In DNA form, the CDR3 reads TGTGCCAGCAGCTGGCAGGGTAGCTCCTACAATGAGCAGTTCTTC. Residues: CASSWQGSSYNEQFF.

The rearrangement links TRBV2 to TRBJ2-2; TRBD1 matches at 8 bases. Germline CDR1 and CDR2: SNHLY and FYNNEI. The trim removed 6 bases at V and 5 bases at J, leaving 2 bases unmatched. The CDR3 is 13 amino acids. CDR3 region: CASRTGETGELFF. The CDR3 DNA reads TGTGCCAGCAGGACAGGGGAAACCGGGGAGCTGTTTTTT.

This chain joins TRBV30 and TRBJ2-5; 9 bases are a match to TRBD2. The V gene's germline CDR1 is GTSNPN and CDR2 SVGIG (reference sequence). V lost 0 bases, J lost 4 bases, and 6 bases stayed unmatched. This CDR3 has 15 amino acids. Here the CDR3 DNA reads TGTGCCTGGAGTGTACTGCGGGGGGGACCAGAGACCCAGTACTTC. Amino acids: CAWSVLRGGPETQYF. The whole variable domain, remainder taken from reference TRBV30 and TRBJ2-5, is SQTIHQWPATLVQPVGSPLSLECTVEGTSNPNLYWYRQAAGRGLQLLFYSVGIGQISSEVPQNLSASRPQDRQFILSSKKLLLSDSGFYLCAWSVLRGGPETQYFGPGTRLLVL.

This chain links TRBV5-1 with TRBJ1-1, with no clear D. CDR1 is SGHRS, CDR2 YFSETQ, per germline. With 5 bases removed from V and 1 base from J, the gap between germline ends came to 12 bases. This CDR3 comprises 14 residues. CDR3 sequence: CASSLNAGNTEAFF. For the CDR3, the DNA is TGCGCCAGCAGTTTAAACGCAGGGAACACTGAAGCTTTCTTT.

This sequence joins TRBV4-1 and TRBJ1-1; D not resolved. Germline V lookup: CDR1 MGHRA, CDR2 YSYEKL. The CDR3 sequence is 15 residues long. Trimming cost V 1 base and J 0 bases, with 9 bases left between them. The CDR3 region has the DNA TGCGCCAGCAGCCAAGGGCGCGGTATGAACACTGAAGCTTTCTTT. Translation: CASSQGRGMNTEAFF.

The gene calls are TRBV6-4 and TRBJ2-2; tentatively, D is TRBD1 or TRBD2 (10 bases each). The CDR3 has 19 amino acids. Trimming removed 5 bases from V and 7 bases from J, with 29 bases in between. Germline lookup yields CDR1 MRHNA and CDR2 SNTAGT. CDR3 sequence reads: CASSKTGGGLAGANGELFF. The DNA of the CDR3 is TGTGCCAGCAGTAAGACAGGGGGCGGCCTAGCGGGAGCAAACGGGGAGCTGTTTTTT.

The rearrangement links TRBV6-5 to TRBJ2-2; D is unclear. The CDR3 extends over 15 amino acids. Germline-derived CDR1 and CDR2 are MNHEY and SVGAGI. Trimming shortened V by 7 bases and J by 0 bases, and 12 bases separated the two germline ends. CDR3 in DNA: TGTGCCAGCATTTGGAGTTCTGCGAACACCGGGGAGCTGTTTTTT. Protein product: CASIWSSANTGELFF.

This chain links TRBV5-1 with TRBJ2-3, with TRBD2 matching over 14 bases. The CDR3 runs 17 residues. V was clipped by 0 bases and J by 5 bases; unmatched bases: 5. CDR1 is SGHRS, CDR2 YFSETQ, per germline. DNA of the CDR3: TGCGCCAGCAGCTTGGTGGGACTAGCGGGGGTTGGAGATACGCAGTATTTT. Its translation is CASSLVGLAGVGDTQYF.

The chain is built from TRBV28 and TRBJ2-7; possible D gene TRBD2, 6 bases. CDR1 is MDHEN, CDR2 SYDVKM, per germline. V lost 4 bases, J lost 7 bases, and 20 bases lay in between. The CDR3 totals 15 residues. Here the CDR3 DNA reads TGTGCCAGCAGTTACCCCCTAGGCGGGACGGGAGAGCAGTACTTC. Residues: CASSYPLGGTGEQYF.

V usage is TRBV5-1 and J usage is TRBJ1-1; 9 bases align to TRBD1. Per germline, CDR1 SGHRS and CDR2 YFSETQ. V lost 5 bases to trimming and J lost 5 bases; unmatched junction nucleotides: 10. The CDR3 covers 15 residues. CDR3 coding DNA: TGCGCCAGCAGTCCAGAGGACAGGGGAAGTACTGAAGCTTTCTTT. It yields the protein CASSPEDRGSTEAFF.

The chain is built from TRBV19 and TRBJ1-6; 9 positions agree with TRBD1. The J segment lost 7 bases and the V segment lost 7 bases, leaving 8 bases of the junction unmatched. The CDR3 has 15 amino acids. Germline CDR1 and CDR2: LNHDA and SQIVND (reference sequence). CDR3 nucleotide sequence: TGTGCCAGTACACAGGGGGCCCCGCAGAATTCACCCCTCCACTTT. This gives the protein CASTQGAPQNSPLHF. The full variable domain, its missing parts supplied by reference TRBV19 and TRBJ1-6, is DGGITQSPKYLFRKEGQNVTLSCEQNLNHDAMYWYRQDPGQGLRLIYYSQIVNDFQKGDIAEGYSVSREKKESFPLTVTSAQKNPTAFYLCASTQGAPQNSPLHFGNGTRLTVT.

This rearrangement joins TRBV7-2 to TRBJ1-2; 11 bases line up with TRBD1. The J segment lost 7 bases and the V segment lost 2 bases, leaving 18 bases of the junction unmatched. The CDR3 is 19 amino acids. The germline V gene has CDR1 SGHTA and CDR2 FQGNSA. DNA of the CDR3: TGTGCCAGCAGCTTACGGGCTCGCCGGGCCGGGACAGGGGGGTTTGGCTACACCTTC. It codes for CASSLRARRAGTGGFGYTF.

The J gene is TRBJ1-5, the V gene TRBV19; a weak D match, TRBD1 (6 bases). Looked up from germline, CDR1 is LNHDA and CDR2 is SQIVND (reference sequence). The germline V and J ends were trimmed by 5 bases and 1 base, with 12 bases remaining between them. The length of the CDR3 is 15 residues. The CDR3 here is CASSPTGLSNQPQHF. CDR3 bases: TGTGCCAGTAGTCCCACAGGGTTGAGCAATCAGCCCCAGCATTTT.

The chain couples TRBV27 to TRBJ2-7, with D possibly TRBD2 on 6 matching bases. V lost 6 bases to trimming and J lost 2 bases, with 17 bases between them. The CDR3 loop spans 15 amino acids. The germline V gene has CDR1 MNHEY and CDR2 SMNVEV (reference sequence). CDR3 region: CASRQSPGLAYEQYF. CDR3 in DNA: TGTGCCAGCAGACAAAGTCCGGGACTCGCCTACGAGCAGTACTTC.

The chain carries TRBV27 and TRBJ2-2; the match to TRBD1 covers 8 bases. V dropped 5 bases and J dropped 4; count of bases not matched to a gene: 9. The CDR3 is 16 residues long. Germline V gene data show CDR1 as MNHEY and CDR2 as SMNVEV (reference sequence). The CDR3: CASSPRDRLSTGELFF. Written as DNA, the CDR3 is TGTGCCAGCAGTCCACGGGACAGGCTCAGCACCGGGGAGCTGTTTTTT.

Here the CDR3 reads CASAILGLSGDSYEQYF. For the CDR3, the DNA is TGTGCCAGCGCCATTTTGGGCCTTTCGGGGGACTCCTACGAGCAGTACTTC. The V call is TRBV7-2, the J call TRBJ2-7; possible D gene TRBD2, 6 bases. CDR1 and CDR2 (germline): SGHTA, FQGNSA. The V end was cut by 8 bases, the J end by 0 bases, with 23 bases between. CDR3 length: 17 amino acids.